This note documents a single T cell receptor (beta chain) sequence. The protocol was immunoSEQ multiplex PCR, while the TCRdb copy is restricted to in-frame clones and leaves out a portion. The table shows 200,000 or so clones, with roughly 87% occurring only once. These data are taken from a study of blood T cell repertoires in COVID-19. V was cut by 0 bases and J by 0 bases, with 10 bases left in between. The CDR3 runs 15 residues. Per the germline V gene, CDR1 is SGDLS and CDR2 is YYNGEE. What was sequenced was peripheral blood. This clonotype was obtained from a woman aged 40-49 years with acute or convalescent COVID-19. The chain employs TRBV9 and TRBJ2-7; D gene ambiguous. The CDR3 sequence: CASSVEPLPSYEQYF. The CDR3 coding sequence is TGTGCCAGCAGCGTAGAGCCCCTCCCCTCCTACGAGCAGTACTTC.